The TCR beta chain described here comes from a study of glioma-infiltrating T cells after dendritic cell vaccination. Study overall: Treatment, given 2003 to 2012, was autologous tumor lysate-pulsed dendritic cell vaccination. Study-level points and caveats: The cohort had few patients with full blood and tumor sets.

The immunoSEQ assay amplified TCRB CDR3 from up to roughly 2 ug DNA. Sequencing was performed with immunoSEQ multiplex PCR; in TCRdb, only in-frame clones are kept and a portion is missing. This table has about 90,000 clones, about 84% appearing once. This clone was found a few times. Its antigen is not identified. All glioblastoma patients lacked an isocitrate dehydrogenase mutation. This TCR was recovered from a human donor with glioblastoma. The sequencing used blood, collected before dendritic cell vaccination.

The CDR3 protein is CASSRLTGGPYEQYF. The DNA of the CDR3 is TGCGCCAGCAGCCGCTTGACAGGGGGACCCTACGAGCAGTACTTC. The chain recombines TRBV4-1 with TRBJ2-7, with 9 bases aligning to TRBD1. The germline V gene has CDR1 MGHRA and CDR2 YSYEKL. The CDR3 sequence is 15 residues long. V lost 4 bases and J lost 2; bases outside the gene matches: 6.